The rows below give T cell receptor beta chains drawn from one sample of a study of T cell responses to AZD1222 COVID-19 vaccine. Repertoires were generated with immunoSEQ multiplex PCR, while TCRdb's copy carries only in-frame clones and drops some. The repertoire includes under 60,000 clones, 80% to 90% of them detected once, and about 9.4% sits in the top ten. This material consisted of peripheral blood, taken on day 0 of AZD1222 vaccination. Every receptor here comes from an adult in good health. Both conserved end residues are part of each CDR3. A D gene is named only where the DNA matches it firmly. Size tells how often a clone was seen (once, few, many) or the class of an expanded clone, and some rows leave it out.

>TRBV2|.|.|TRBJ1-2
TGTGCCAGCAGTGAACAGGGACGGGTAAACTATGGCTACACCTTC
CASSEQGRVNYGYTF
>TRBV9|.|.|TRBJ2-7
TGTGCCAGCAGCCCCAATTTACTAGGCGTCTACGAGCAGTACTTC
CASSPNLLGVYEQYF
>TRBV3-1/TRBV3-2|TRBD2|.|TRBJ2-7
TGTGCCAGCAGCCAAGCTGTTGCGGGAGGCGAGCAGTACTTC
CASSQAVAGGEQYF
>TRBV12-3/TRBV12-4|.|.|TRBJ1-3
TGTGCCAGCAGCCGACTCATAGGAAACACCATATATTTT
CASSRLIGNTIYF
>TRBV6-5|TRBD1|once|TRBJ1-5
TGTGCCAGCAGTTACTCCAGGGGGAGCAATCAGCCCCAGCATTTT
CASSYSRGSNQPQHF
>TRBV28|TRBD1|.|TRBJ1-1
TGTGCCAGCAGTGGGACAGCCCAGAACACTGAAGCTTTCTTT
CASSGTAQNTEAFF
>TRBV20-1|.|once|TRBJ1-3
TGCAGTGCTAGTGGGCCGGGAATCTCTGGAAACACCATATATTTT
CSASGPGISGNTIYF
>TRBV7-9|TRBD2|.|TRBJ2-1
TGTGCCAGCAGCTTCGGGTCTAGCGGGAGCGATGAGCAGTTCTTC
CASSFGSSGSDEQFF
>TRBV29-1|TRBD1|.|TRBJ1-2
TGCAGCGCCAGAGACAGGGGTCATGGCTACACCTTC
CSARDRGHGYTF
>TRBV5-5|.|.|TRBJ2-3
TGTGCCAGCAGCTCCTTACTAGCTAGCACAGATACGCAGTATTTT
CASSSLLASTDTQYF
>TRBV6-1|.|once|TRBJ2-5
TGTGCCAGCAGTGAACACAGGGATAGACGGACCCAGTACTTC
CASSEHRDRRTQYF
>TRBV2|.|.|TRBJ1-1
TGTGCCAGCCTGGGCAGGGGAAACACTGAAGCTTTCTTT
CASLGRGNTEAFF
>TRBV5-1|.|.|TRBJ1-1
TGCGCCAGCAGCAAGGAGAGGAGCTTATCTGAAGCTTTCTTT
CASSKERSLSEAFF
>TRBV27|TRBD2|once|TRBJ2-1
TGTGCCAGCAGTTCCCGGGGGGACAATGAGCAGTTCTTC
CASSSRGDNEQFF
>TRBV12-5|.|.|TRBJ1-1
TGTGCTAGCGAGATGGGGTCCCTGAACACTGAAGCTTTCTTT
CASEMGSLNTEAFF
>TRBV3-1/TRBV3-2|TRBD2|.|TRBJ2-5
TGTGCCAGCAGCCAAGATATCGGCGGGGGGGCAGGGACCCAGTACTTC
CASSQDIGGGAGTQYF
>TRBV3-1/TRBV3-2|.|.|TRBJ2-5
TGTGCCAGCAGCCGAACGGAGACCCAGTACTTC
CASSRTETQYF
>TRBV5-1|.|.|TRBJ1-6
TGCGCCAGCAGCTTCAGGGGAAGGAATTCACCCCTCCACTTT
CASSFRGRNSPLHF
>TRBV7-3|.|.|TRBJ1-6
TGTGCCAGCAGCTTAAAAGGGGGTAATTCACCCCTCCACTTT
CASSLKGGNSPLHF
>TRBV29-1|.|.|TRBJ1-2
TGCAGCGCCCAAACGTCGAGGGATATTGGTGGCTACACCTTC
CSAQTSRDIGGYTF
>TRBV13|TRBD2|once|TRBJ2-3
TGTGCCAGCAGCTTACTAGCGGGGGGCTCCCGCACAGATACGCAGTATTTT
CASSLLAGGSRTDTQYF
>TRBV7-2|TRBD1|.|TRBJ2-3
TGTGCCAGCAGCTGGCCGACAGGGTTGACAGATACGCAGTATTTT
CASSWPTGLTDTQYF
>TRBV7-9|.|.|TRBJ1-2
TGTGCCAGCAGCTTAAACTTCTATGGCTACACCTTC
CASSLNFYGYTF
>TRBV10-2|TRBD1|.|TRBJ2-1
TGCGCCAGCAGTGAAAGGAACAGGGGACGCAATGAGCAGTTCTTC
CASSERNRGRNEQFF
>TRBV6-6|TRBD1|.|TRBJ2-7
TGTGCCAGCAACCGGGACAGGGACCACGAGCAGTACTTC
CASNRDRDHEQYF
>TRBV7-8|.|.|TRBJ1-5
TGTGCCAGCAGCCCAAAAGGTAGGGGTGATCAGCCCCAGCATTTT
CASSPKGRGDQPQHF
>TRBV28|TRBD2|.|TRBJ2-7
TGTGCCAGCAACCTACTAGCGGGAGGGTCCTACGAGCAGTACTTC
CASNLLAGGSYEQYF
>TRBV7-9|.|.|TRBJ2-3
TGTGCCAGCTCCCCCGTAGATACGCAGTATTTT
CASSPVDTQYF
>TRBV7-2|.|.|TRBJ2-5
TGTGCCAGCAGCTTAGCGGGGGGTGGGGAGACCCAGTACTTC
CASSLAGGGETQYF
>TRBV5-1|.|once|TRBJ2-3
TGCGCCAGCAGCTTGGAAGGCCGTGGGGATACGCAGTATTTT
CASSLEGRGDTQYF
>TRBV6-6|.|.|TRBJ1-1
TGTGCCAGCGCCCCGGGGGGGAACACTGAAGCTTTCTTT
CASAPGGNTEAFF
>TRBV7-2|.|few|TRBJ1-3
TGTGCCAGCAGCCCGACCCCAATCACGGGGGCAGGAAACACCATATATTTT
CASSPTPITGAGNTIYF
>TRBV11-2|.|.|TRBJ2-7
TGTGCCAGCAGCTTAGGAGGGGGTGGTTACGAGCAGTACTTC
CASSLGGGGYEQYF
>TRBV21-1|.|.|TRBJ1-5
TGTGCCAGCAGCATACACAATCAGCCCCAGCATTTT
CASSIHNQPQHF
>TRBV11-2|TRBD1|.|TRBJ1-3
TGTGCCAGCAGCTTTACAGGGGCCTCTGGAAACACCATATATTTT
CASSFTGASGNTIYF
>TRBV6-4|TRBD1|once|TRBJ2-2
TGTGCCAGCAGTGCCGACGACAGGGCGAACACCGGGGAGCTGTTTTTT
CASSADDRANTGELFF
>TRBV5-1|TRBD1|.|TRBJ2-2
TGCGCCAGCAGCTTGCTTTTGACAGGGGACACCGGGGAGCTGTTTTTT
CASSLLLTGDTGELFF
>TRBV5-1|.|.|TRBJ2-1
TGCGCCAGCAGCTTGGAACTGGGTGGGAATGAGCAGTTCTTC
CASSLELGGNEQFF
>TRBV4-2|TRBD2|.|TRBJ2-3
TGTGCCAGCAGCCAAAAAGCGGGGGGGAGCACAGATACGCAGTATTTT
CASSQKAGGSTDTQYF
>TRBV5-4|.|.|TRBJ1-2
TGTGCCAGCAGCCCTGTCGGGTCGCGACCCTATACCTTC
CASSPVGSRPYTF